This TCR beta chain was retrieved from a study of tissue T cells after allogeneic stem cell transplantation. Looking at the study overall: Patients with graft-versus-host disease had grafts: several unmodified, three CD34-selected and T-cell-depleted. General study findings and limits: Tissue-detected TCR repertoire was only partly captured by blood and spleen T cells. Motif-based clustering found tissue-specific repertoire signatures shared across patients, though few clones were shared.

Details on this clone: Its antigen is not known.

TCRdb keeps only in-frame clones here, not all; method: immunoSEQ multiplex PCR. The sample has tens of thousands of clones, 65% to 90% seen once. From germline, CDR1 is MNHEY and CDR2 SMNVEV (reference sequence). V gave up 4 bases and J gave up 5 bases; unmatched junction bases: 6. The CDR3 consists of 15 residues. The chain has TRBV27 and TRBJ1-5; TRBD1 agrees at 9 bases. The TCR originated in a woman between 18 and 55 years old who later had graft-versus-host disease after an allogeneic stem cell transplant. The sequencing used blood, collected before transplantation. The CDR3 nucleotides read TGTGCCAGCAGTTCCGCCTGGACAGGGGATCAGCCCCAGCATTTT. It is translated as CASSSAWTGDQPQHF.